This T cell receptor beta chain came from a study of shared clonotypes between healthy human individuals (dated by TCRdb to about 2020). About the study as a whole: A few men and two women, aged 18 to 49 years, made up the cohort. The study deeply sequenced blood TCR repertoires of five healthy adults to estimate repertoire size and the extent of clonotype sharing between individuals. Per donor, leukapheresis produced somewhere between about 0.94 and 9 billion PBMCs. Different laboratories and diverse techniques were used to prepare libraries and sequence TCR repertoires, to increase sequencing depth and limit assay-specific biases. Per donor, three plates each were used for CD4 naive and CD4 memory, two for CD8 naive, and one for CD8 memory.

Healthy HIV-negative adults with no recently reported acute infections or vaccinations were included as donors. Every donor was a Caucasian adult residing in Nashville, Tennessee, USA. CD4+ T cells were enriched by magnetic negative selection; naive cells were then positively selected on CD45RA, and the negative fraction formed the memory subset. After blood collection by leukapheresis, PBMCs were isolated using Ficoll-Histopaque density gradient centrifugation and then cryopreserved in the vapor phase of liquid nitrogen. Purity and quantity of every magnetically sorted T cell population were checked by analytical flow cytometry. Genomic DNA was isolated from each sorted fraction and quantified by UV absorbance on a Nanodrop 2000c. Using the deep immunoSEQ assay, multiplex PCR amplified TCR CDR3 regions from genomic DNA. Extracted genomic DNA from each cell subset was distributed evenly across all wells of several immunoSEQ 96-well plates, and each plate was treated as a replicate. For sorted subsets, about 0.2 ug genomic DNA, equal to some 30,000 T cell genomes, was loaded into each replicate PCR. The purified libraries were quantified using a Qubit 3.0 fluorometer, sized with a Bioanalyzer 2100, and then quantified again using the KAPA Library Quantification kit. A separate single-read 150-cycle Illumina NextSeq 550 flow cell was used to sequence each immunoSEQ 96-well plate. In the authors' own workflow: Because the immunoSEQ output held only junctional sequences and lacked quality scores, the filtering could not match the filtering applied to full-length reads. To assign V/J genes and CDR3, sequences were annotated using PyIR, a Python wrapper for IgBLAST v1.9, with IMGT germline references. Reads were removed for weak V/J assignments (E-value above 1e-6), missing CDR3, stop codons, out-of-frame junctions, or ambiguous translated residues. V3J clonotypes were defined as sequences sharing an identical inferred V gene, J gene, and CDR3 amino acid sequence. Percentage overlap between repertoires was computed as shared unique clonotypes divided by the size of the smaller repertoire. Repertoire richness was assessed with RTK rarefaction, the Chao1 estimator, and Recon v2.1 estimates of unobserved clonotypes. For all TCRbeta clonotypes obtained by the gDNA method from several donors, generation probabilities were computed with OLGA. TCRdb mirrors the immuneACCESS table, restricted to in-frame sequences. Some clones are absent from its copies; in checked studies, under half trace to an unresolved V gene, and the reason for the others is unknown. That table gives V, J and clone size, and the DNA gave D and trimming. The table for this sample lists 1.4 million or so clones; roughly 98.5% of them were counted only once. Jointly, the top ten make up around 0.38% of the sample.

As concerns this clone: What antigen it recognizes has not been identified. One base away there is no much larger clone; base qualities are not given.

A distance of 15 bases separates the germline ends of V and J, which lose 6 bases and 6 bases respectively. Spanning cysteine to phenylalanine, the CDR3 consists of 13 amino acids. The entry retains the CDR3 DNA only, 39 bases that are in frame from base 1. CDR1 and CDR2 are read off the germline V gene as MDHEN and SYDVKM. On the study overall, not on this receptor specifically: Pairwise subsampling led to the expectation that sequencing depth would affect the degree of clonotype sharing among donors. Rarefaction of sorted-subset datasets indicated incomplete sequencing despite the large sequencing depth. Compared with non-shared clonotypes, the clonotypes found in all four sorted-subset donors had higher generation probabilities. Larger estimated clonotype richness was generally found for naive subsets than for memory subsets. Sharing across a few donors was observed for approximately 5% of naive CD4, less than 4% of naive CD8, around 2.5% of memory CD4, and around 0.4% of memory CD8 clonotypes. The small number of donors limited the genetic and exposure-history diversity represented. Sampling was restricted to blood, and TCR repertoires in tissues likely differ from the TCR repertoires found in blood.

The source material was naive CD4+ T cells sorted from blood. Explained via the paper, the cell subset or site label denotes: CD45RA+ positively selected. This TCR was sampled from a man under 40 in good health. The rearrangement combines TRBV28 with TRBJ2-7, and possibly TRBD1, on 5 matching bases. The bases read TGTGCCAGCAGCCGCGGACAACGGGCCGAGCAGTACTTC. This translates into CASSRGQRAEQYF.